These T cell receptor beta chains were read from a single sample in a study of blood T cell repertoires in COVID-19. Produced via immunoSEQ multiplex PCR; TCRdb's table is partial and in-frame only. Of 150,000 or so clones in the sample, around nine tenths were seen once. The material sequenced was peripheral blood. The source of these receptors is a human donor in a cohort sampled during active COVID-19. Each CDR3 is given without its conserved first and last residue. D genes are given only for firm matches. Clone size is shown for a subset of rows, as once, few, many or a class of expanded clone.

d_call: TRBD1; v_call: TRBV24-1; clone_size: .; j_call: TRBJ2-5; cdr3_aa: ATSDITGGAETQY
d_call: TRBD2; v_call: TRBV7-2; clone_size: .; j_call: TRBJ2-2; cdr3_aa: ASSQLAGGPDTGELF
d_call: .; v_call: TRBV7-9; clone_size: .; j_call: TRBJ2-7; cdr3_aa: ASSHTGGGFSYEQY
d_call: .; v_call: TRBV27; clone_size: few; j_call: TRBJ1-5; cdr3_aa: ASREMGGEGQPQH
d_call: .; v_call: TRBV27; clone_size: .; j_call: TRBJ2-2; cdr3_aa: ASTDWEWGRTGELF
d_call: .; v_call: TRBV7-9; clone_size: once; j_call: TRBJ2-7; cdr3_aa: ASSLVIYEQY
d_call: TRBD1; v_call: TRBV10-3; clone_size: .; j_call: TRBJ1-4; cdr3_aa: AISDSKDREREKLF
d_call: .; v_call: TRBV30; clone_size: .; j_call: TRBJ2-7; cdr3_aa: AARRGPIQGTHEQY
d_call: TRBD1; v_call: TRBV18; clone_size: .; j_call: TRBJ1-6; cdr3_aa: ASSATGVNSPLH
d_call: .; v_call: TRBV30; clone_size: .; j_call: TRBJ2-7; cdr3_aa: AWSVRFPYEQY
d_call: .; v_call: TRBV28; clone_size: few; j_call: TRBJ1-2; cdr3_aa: ASSLAGYGYT
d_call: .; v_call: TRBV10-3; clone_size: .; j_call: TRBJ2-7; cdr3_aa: AVTGSKAYEQY
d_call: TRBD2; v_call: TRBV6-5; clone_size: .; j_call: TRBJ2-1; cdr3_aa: ASSYAGLAGDNEQF
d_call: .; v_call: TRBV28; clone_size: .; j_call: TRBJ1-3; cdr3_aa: ASSPGAGNTIY
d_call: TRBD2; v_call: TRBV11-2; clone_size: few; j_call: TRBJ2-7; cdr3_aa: ASRGLAGIHEQY
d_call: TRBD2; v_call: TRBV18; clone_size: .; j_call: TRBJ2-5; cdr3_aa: ASSPRPGGETQY
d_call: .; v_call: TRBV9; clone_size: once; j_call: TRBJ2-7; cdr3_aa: ASSPTGGSSYEQY
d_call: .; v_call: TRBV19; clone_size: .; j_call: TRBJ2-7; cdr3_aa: ASTPWGPGVTYEQY
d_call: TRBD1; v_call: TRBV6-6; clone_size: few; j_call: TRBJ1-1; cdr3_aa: ASNHRGNTEAF
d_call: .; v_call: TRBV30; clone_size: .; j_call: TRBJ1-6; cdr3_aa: AWSVRQDYSPLH
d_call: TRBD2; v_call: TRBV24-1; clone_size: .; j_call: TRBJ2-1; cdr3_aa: ATSDWEGEVHEQF
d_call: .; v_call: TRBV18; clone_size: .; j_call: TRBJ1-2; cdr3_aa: ASSPLRTTYGYT
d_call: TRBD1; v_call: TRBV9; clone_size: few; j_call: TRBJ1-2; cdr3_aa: ASSGGTGGGYT
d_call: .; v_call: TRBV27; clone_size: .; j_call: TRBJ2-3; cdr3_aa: ASARGPFTDTQY
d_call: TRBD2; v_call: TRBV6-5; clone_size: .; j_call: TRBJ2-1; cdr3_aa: ASSYQASGGPDEQF
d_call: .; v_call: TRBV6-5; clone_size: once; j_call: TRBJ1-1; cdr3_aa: ASTAQYFDTEAF
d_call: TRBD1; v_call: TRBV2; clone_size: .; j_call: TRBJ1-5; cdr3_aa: ASSEGYRGGQPQH
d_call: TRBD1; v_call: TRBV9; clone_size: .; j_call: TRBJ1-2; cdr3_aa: ASRALDRGGDYGYT